This T cell receptor beta chain was obtained from a study of T cells expressing NK-cell markers. The overall study: Just one sequenced donor of eight was HCMV-seronegative, while seven were seropositive. Whole-study findings and limits: Dominant NKG2C+ clonotypes were found to form about 1.0-7.5% of CD8+ T cells in 5 or 6 donors.

For TCR beta, cDNA was produced by 5'RACE template switching with UMIs. From the 5' RACE reads, TCRdb lists one entry per CDR3 protein and no DNA. The sample's table shows roughly 430,000 distinct CDR3 sequences. Germline lookup yields CDR1 SGHKS and CDR2 YYEKEE (reference sequence). The CDR3 contains 18 residues. Comment on this clonotype: Its antigen is unidentified.

The genes are TRBV5-5 and TRBJ2-3; lacking DNA, the TRBD2 call made by TCRdb goes unchecked. The sequenced sample was blood T cells: a sorted CD56 or NKG2C T cell subset, CD4+ or CD8+ T cells, or bulk PBMC T cells (not recorded which). The receptor comes from a woman aged 18 to 69 in good health. This chain's CDR3 is CASSSGTSGGASTDTQYF. The entire variable domain, with the rest obtained from reference TRBV5-5 and TRBJ2-3, is as follows: DAGVTQSPTHLIKTRGQQVTLRCSPISGHKSVSWYQQVLGQGPQFIFQYYEKEERGRGNFPDRFSARQFPNYSSELNVNALLLGDSALYLCASSSGTSGGASTDTQYFGPGTRLTVL.